The rows below give T cell receptor beta chains drawn from one sample of a study. TCRdb redid the calling of the 5' RACE reads with MiXCR, one entry per CDR3 protein. The table shows fewer than 75,000 distinct CDR3 sequences, with 26% occurring only once. The sequenced sample was tumor-infiltrating Tregs sorted from the breast tumor. The receptors come from a female donor with breast cancer. Both conserved end residues are part of each CDR3. The order of the fields is D gene, J gene, clone size, V gene, CDR3 protein, CDR3 DNA. The D gene is left open where the match is weak. Where a row states a size, it is once, few, many or the class of an expanded clone; other rows omit it.

d_call: .
j_call: TRBJ2-3
clone_size: once
v_call: TRBV6-6
cdr3_aa: CASMSYTTDTQYF
cdr3_nt: TGTGCCAGCATGAGTTATACCACAGATACGCAGTATTTT

d_call: .
j_call: TRBJ2-3
clone_size: .
v_call: TRBV28
cdr3_aa: CASSPRSFTQYF
cdr3_nt: TGTGCCAGCAGTCCCCGCTCTTTTACGCAGTATTTT

d_call: TRBD1
j_call: TRBJ1-1
clone_size: few
v_call: TRBV20-1
cdr3_aa: CSAAGQTNTEAFF
cdr3_nt: TGCAGTGCTGCGGGACAGACGAACACTGAAGCTTTCTTT

d_call: TRBD2
j_call: TRBJ2-2
clone_size: few
v_call: TRBV6-5
cdr3_aa: CASSYTSSAGGTGELFF
cdr3_nt: TGTGCCAGCAGTTACACCAGTTCCGCGGGAGGGACCGGGGAGCTGTTTTTT

d_call: .
j_call: TRBJ2-3
clone_size: few
v_call: TRBV7-3
cdr3_aa: CASSPEAGIDTQYF
cdr3_nt: TGTGCCAGCAGCCCTGAGGCGGGTATAGATACGCAGTATTTT

d_call: .
j_call: TRBJ2-5
clone_size: .
v_call: TRBV7-8
cdr3_aa: CASSLARSETQYF
cdr3_nt: TGTGCCAGCAGCTTAGCCCGTTCGGAGACCCAGTACTTC

d_call: .
j_call: TRBJ2-7
clone_size: .
v_call: TRBV7-2
cdr3_aa: CASGLARGSEQYF
cdr3_nt: TGTGCCAGCGGCTTAGCTCGGGGATCCGAGCAGTACTTC

d_call: .
j_call: TRBJ2-1
clone_size: many
v_call: TRBV11-2
cdr3_aa: CASSLGPVNEQFF
cdr3_nt: TGTGCCAGCAGCTTAGGCCCAGTAAATGAGCAGTTCTTC

d_call: .
j_call: TRBJ2-5
clone_size: .
v_call: TRBV5-1
cdr3_aa: CASSHGTEQETQYF
cdr3_nt: TGCGCCAGCAGCCATGGGACCGAACAAGAGACCCAGTACTTC

d_call: TRBD2
j_call: TRBJ2-1
clone_size: many
v_call: TRBV6-2/TRBV6-3
cdr3_aa: CASRGGSNEQFF
cdr3_nt: TGTGCCAGCAGAGGCGGGAGTAATGAGCAGTTCTTC

d_call: TRBD2
j_call: TRBJ2-1
clone_size: .
v_call: TRBV4-1
cdr3_aa: CASNHPGLAGGLTYNEQFF
cdr3_nt: TGCGCCAGCAACCACCCCGGACTAGCGGGGGGGCTGACCTACAATGAGCAGTTCTTC

d_call: .
j_call: TRBJ2-1
clone_size: many
v_call: TRBV7-8
cdr3_aa: CASRLNSNEQFF
cdr3_nt: TGTGCCAGCAGACTAAACAGCAATGAGCAGTTCTTC

d_call: TRBD1
j_call: TRBJ1-5
clone_size: .
v_call: TRBV12-3/TRBV12-4
cdr3_aa: CASSKTGEWNQPQHF
cdr3_nt: TGTGCCAGCAGTAAGACAGGGGAATGGAATCAGCCCCAGCATTTT

d_call: TRBD2
j_call: TRBJ2-6
clone_size: once
v_call: TRBV7-3
cdr3_aa: CASSLTSGSGANVLTF
cdr3_nt: TGTGCCAGCAGCTTGACTAGCGGCTCTGGGGCCAACGTCCTGACTTTC

d_call: .
j_call: TRBJ1-1
clone_size: .
v_call: TRBV28
cdr3_aa: CASSSPWADTEAFF
cdr3_nt: TGTGCCAGCAGTTCCCCCTGGGCGGACACTGAAGCTTTCTTT

d_call: TRBD1
j_call: TRBJ1-1
clone_size: .
v_call: TRBV7-9
cdr3_aa: CASSWLGQGNTEAFF
cdr3_nt: TGTGCCAGCAGCTGGCTAGGACAGGGGAACACTGAAGCTTTCTTT

d_call: .
j_call: TRBJ2-1
clone_size: .
v_call: TRBV29-1
cdr3_aa: CSVGERQGGHEQFF
cdr3_nt: TGCAGCGTTGGGGAACGACAGGGAGGCCATGAGCAGTTCTTC

d_call: .
j_call: TRBJ1-4
clone_size: .
v_call: TRBV29-1
cdr3_aa: CSVGSLSVKEKLFF
cdr3_nt: TGCAGCGTCGGGAGTCTGAGCGTGAAAGAAAAACTGTTTTTT

d_call: .
j_call: TRBJ1-5
clone_size: .
v_call: TRBV28
cdr3_aa: CASSLPLKPQHF
cdr3_nt: TGTGCCAGCAGTTTACCCCTTAAGCCCCAGCATTTT

d_call: TRBD1
j_call: TRBJ1-2
clone_size: few
v_call: TRBV6-5
cdr3_aa: CASSPRDSLYGYTF
cdr3_nt: TGTGCCAGCAGCCCTCGGGACAGCCTCTATGGCTACACCTTC

d_call: .
j_call: TRBJ1-5
clone_size: .
v_call: TRBV4-1
cdr3_aa: CASSQDGQIHQPQHF
cdr3_nt: TGCGCCAGCAGCCAAGATGGGCAGATTCATCAGCCCCAGCATTTT

d_call: TRBD1
j_call: TRBJ1-2
clone_size: few
v_call: TRBV28
cdr3_aa: CASSPFGRGDYGYTF
cdr3_nt: TGTGCCAGCAGCCCTTTCGGCAGGGGGGACTATGGCTACACCTTC

d_call: TRBD1
j_call: TRBJ1-6
clone_size: few
v_call: TRBV7-3
cdr3_aa: CASSPTGGVNNSPLHF
cdr3_nt: TGTGCCAGCAGTCCAACAGGGGGCGTCAATAATTCACCCCTCCACTTT

d_call: TRBD2
j_call: TRBJ2-3
clone_size: few
v_call: TRBV7-2
cdr3_aa: CASSLVTSGGGTQYF
cdr3_nt: TGTGCCAGCAGCTTAGTAACTAGCGGGGGGGGTACGCAGTATTTT

d_call: .
j_call: TRBJ2-3
clone_size: .
v_call: TRBV29-1
cdr3_aa: CSVGGTAGHTDTQYF
cdr3_nt: TGCAGCGTGGGGGGGACAGCAGGGCACACAGATACGCAGTATTTT

d_call: .
j_call: TRBJ1-3
clone_size: .
v_call: TRBV9
cdr3_aa: CASANNPGNTIYF
cdr3_nt: TGTGCCAGCGCAAACAATCCTGGAAACACCATATATTTT

d_call: TRBD1
j_call: TRBJ1-2
clone_size: .
v_call: TRBV10-3
cdr3_aa: CAISDPQGSGYTF
cdr3_nt: TGTGCCATCAGTGATCCACAGGGGTCTGGCTACACCTTC

d_call: TRBD1
j_call: TRBJ2-3
clone_size: many
v_call: TRBV5-1
cdr3_aa: CASSSGQGKDTQYF
cdr3_nt: TGCGCCAGCAGCTCAGGACAGGGGAAAGATACGCAGTATTTT

d_call: .
j_call: TRBJ1-2
clone_size: many
v_call: TRBV20-1
cdr3_aa: CSASRAGYGYTF
cdr3_nt: TGCAGTGCTAGTCGGGCAGGCTATGGCTACACCTTC

d_call: TRBD2
j_call: TRBJ2-1
clone_size: once
v_call: TRBV6-1
cdr3_aa: CASSATSGGIGGQFF
cdr3_nt: TGTGCCAGCAGCGCGACTAGCGGGGGAATCGGTGGGCAGTTCTTC

d_call: .
j_call: TRBJ2-2
clone_size: few
v_call: TRBV4-1
cdr3_aa: CASSQPTGTGELFF
cdr3_nt: TGCGCCAGCAGCCAACCGACAGGCACCGGGGAGCTGTTTTTT

d_call: TRBD1
j_call: TRBJ2-7
clone_size: few
v_call: TRBV28
cdr3_aa: CASSLYGRGQNEQYF
cdr3_nt: TGTGCCAGCAGTTTATACGGCAGGGGGCAGAATGAGCAGTACTTC

d_call: TRBD2
j_call: TRBJ2-1
clone_size: .
v_call: TRBV5-1
cdr3_aa: CASSARLAGAHNEQFF
cdr3_nt: TGCGCCAGCAGCGCCCGACTAGCGGGAGCCCACAATGAGCAGTTCTTC

d_call: .
j_call: TRBJ2-5
clone_size: .
v_call: TRBV12-3/TRBV12-4
cdr3_aa: CASSFASGGGETQYF
cdr3_nt: TGTGCCAGCAGTTTCGCGTCAGGCGGTGGGGAGACCCAGTACTTC

d_call: TRBD2
j_call: TRBJ2-3
clone_size: few
v_call: TRBV27
cdr3_aa: CASSSHTGTSGRNGDTQYF
cdr3_nt: TGTGCCAGCAGCTCCCACACCGGGACTAGCGGGAGGAACGGAGATACGCAGTATTTT

d_call: .
j_call: TRBJ2-7
clone_size: .
v_call: TRBV4-2
cdr3_aa: CASSAQTGAQQYF
cdr3_nt: TGTGCCAGCAGCGCCCAGACAGGTGCCCAGCAGTACTTC

d_call: .
j_call: TRBJ2-3
clone_size: .
v_call: TRBV7-9
cdr3_aa: CASSLGLDLSTDTQYF
cdr3_nt: TGTGCCAGCAGCTTAGGACTAGACCTTAGCACAGATACGCAGTATTTT

d_call: .
j_call: TRBJ1-2
clone_size: .
v_call: TRBV4-1
cdr3_aa: CASSQDPRGLYGYTF
cdr3_nt: TGCGCCAGCAGCCAAGACCCCAGGGGACTGTATGGCTACACCTTC

d_call: TRBD2
j_call: TRBJ2-5
clone_size: many
v_call: TRBV20-1
cdr3_aa: CSPRTLAGAGETQYF
cdr3_nt: TGCAGCCCCCGAACCCTAGCGGGGGCTGGAGAGACCCAGTACTTC

d_call: .
j_call: TRBJ2-1
clone_size: .
v_call: TRBV7-3
cdr3_aa: CASSLQGTRYNEQFF
cdr3_nt: TGTGCCAGCAGCTTACAGGGGACGCGGTACAATGAGCAGTTCTTC

d_call: .
j_call: TRBJ1-2
clone_size: few
v_call: TRBV5-1
cdr3_aa: CASSLDPNYGYTF
cdr3_nt: TGCGCCAGCAGCTTGGATCCTAACTATGGCTACACCTTC

d_call: .
j_call: TRBJ1-6
clone_size: few
v_call: TRBV4-3
cdr3_aa: CASSQSGRTSSYNSPLHF
cdr3_nt: TGCGCCAGCAGCCAAAGTGGCAGGACGAGCTCCTATAATTCACCCCTCCACTTT

d_call: .
j_call: TRBJ1-2
clone_size: .
v_call: TRBV24-1
cdr3_aa: CATSDKGGGYGYTF
cdr3_nt: TGTGCCACCAGTGACAAGGGGGGAGGCTATGGCTACACCTTC

d_call: TRBD2
j_call: TRBJ2-1
clone_size: .
v_call: TRBV7-3
cdr3_aa: CASSPWGGESSYNEQIF
cdr3_nt: TGTGCCAGCAGCCCCTGGGGGGGAGAGAGCTCCTACAATGAGCAGATCTTC

d_call: TRBD1
j_call: TRBJ2-7
clone_size: .
v_call: TRBV29-1
cdr3_aa: CSVEVQGQSYEQYF
cdr3_nt: TGCAGCGTTGAAGTCCAGGGACAGTCCTACGAGCAGTACTTC

d_call: .
j_call: TRBJ1-1
clone_size: .
v_call: TRBV2
cdr3_aa: CASSEISGRGTEAFF
cdr3_nt: TGTGCCAGCAGTGAAATTTCGGGGAGGGGCACTGAAGCTTTCTTT

d_call: TRBD1
j_call: TRBJ2-3
clone_size: few
v_call: TRBV6-1
cdr3_aa: CASSDKGQGARDTQYF
cdr3_nt: TGTGCCAGCAGTGACAAGGGCCAGGGGGCGAGGGATACGCAGTATTTT

d_call: .
j_call: TRBJ2-1
clone_size: few
v_call: TRBV7-7
cdr3_aa: CASSANRDNEQFF
cdr3_nt: TGTGCTAGCAGCGCGAACAGGGACAATGAGCAGTTCTTC

d_call: .
j_call: TRBJ2-2
clone_size: few
v_call: TRBV4-1
cdr3_aa: CASSQERWGGELFF
cdr3_nt: TGCGCCAGCAGCCAAGAAAGGTGGGGCGGGGAGCTGTTTTTT

d_call: .
j_call: TRBJ1-1
clone_size: many
v_call: TRBV5-1
cdr3_aa: CASSLDGGLNTEAFF
cdr3_nt: TGCGCCAGCAGCTTGGATGGAGGCCTGAACACTGAAGCTTTCTTT

d_call: .
j_call: TRBJ1-1
clone_size: few
v_call: TRBV6-2/TRBV6-3
cdr3_aa: CASSYNPGGPNTEAFF
cdr3_nt: TGTGCCAGCAGTTACAACCCGGGGGGACCAAACACTGAAGCTTTCTTT